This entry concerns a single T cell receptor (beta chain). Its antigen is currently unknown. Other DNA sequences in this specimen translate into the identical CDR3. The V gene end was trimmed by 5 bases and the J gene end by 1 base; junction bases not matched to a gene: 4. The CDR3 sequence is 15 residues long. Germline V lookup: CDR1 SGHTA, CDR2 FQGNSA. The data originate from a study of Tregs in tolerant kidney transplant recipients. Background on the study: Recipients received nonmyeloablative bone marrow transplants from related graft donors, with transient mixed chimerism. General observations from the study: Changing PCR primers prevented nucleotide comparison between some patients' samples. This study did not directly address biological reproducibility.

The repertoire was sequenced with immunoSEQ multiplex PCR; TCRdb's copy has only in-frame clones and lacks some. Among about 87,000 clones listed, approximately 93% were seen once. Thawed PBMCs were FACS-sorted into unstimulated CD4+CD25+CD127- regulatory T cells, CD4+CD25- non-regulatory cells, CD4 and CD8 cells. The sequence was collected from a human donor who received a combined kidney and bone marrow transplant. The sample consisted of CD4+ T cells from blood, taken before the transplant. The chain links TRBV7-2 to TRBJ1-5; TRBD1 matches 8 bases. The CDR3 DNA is TGTGCCAGCAGCCTTGACAGGGGAAGCAATCAGCCCCAGCATTTT. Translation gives CASSLDRGSNQPQHF.